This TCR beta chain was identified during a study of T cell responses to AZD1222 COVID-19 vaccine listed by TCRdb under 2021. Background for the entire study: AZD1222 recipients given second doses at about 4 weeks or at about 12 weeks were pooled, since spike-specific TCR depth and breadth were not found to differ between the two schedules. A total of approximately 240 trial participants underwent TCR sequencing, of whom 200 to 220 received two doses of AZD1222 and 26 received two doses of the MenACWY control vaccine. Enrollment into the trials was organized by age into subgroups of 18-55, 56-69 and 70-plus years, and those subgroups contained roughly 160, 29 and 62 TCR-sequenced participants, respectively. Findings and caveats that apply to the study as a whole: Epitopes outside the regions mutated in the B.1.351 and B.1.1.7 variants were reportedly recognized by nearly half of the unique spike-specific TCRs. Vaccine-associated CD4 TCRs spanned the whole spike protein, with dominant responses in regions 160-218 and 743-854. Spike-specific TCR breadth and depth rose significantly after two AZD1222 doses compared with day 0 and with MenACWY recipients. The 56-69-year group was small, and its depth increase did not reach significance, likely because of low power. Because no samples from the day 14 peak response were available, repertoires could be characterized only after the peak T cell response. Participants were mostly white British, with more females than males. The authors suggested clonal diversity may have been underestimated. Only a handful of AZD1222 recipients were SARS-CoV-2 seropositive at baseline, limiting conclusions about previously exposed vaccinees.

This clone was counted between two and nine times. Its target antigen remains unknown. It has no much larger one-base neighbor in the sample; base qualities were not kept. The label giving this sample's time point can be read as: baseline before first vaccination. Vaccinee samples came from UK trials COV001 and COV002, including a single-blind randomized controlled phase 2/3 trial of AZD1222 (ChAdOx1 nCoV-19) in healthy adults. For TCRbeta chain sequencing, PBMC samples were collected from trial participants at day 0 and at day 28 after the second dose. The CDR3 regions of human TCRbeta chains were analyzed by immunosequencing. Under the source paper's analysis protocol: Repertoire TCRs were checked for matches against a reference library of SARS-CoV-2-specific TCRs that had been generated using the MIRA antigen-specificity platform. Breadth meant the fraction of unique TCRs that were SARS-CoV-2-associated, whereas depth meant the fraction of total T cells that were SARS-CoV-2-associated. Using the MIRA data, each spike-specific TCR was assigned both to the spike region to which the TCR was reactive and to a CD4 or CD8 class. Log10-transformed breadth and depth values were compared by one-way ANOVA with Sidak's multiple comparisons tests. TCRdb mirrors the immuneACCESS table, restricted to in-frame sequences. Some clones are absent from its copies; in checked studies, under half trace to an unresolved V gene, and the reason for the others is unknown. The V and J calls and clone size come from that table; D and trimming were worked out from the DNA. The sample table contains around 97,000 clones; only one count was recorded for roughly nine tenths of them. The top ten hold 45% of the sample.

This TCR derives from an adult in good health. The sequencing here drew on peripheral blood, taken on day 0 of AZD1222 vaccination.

The DNA sequence is as follows: TGTGCCATCAGCTCTGGCGGAAGCACAGATACGCAGTATTTT. Its translation reads: CAISSGGSTDTQYF. Recombination joined TRBV10-3 with TRBJ2-3; the D gene is unclear. There are 14 amino acids in the CDR3, from cysteine to phenylalanine inclusive. CDR3 DNA only is kept here, 42 bases in frame from base 1. The germline V gene encodes CDR1 ENHRY and CDR2 SYGVKD. At the junction V is shortened by 6 bases and J by 0 bases, with 10 bases in between.